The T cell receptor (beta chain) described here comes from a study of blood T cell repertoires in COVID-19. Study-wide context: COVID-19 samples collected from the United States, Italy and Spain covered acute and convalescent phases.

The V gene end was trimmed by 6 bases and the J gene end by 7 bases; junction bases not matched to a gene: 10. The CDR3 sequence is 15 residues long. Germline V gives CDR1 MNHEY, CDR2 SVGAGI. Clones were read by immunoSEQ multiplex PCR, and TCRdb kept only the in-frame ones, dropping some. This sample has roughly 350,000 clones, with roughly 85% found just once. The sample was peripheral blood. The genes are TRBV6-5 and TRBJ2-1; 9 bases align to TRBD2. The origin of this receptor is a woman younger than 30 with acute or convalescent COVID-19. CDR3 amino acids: CASRPPGGRANEQFF. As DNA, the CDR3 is TGTGCCAGCAGACCACCCGGCGGGAGGGCAAATGAGCAGTTCTTC.